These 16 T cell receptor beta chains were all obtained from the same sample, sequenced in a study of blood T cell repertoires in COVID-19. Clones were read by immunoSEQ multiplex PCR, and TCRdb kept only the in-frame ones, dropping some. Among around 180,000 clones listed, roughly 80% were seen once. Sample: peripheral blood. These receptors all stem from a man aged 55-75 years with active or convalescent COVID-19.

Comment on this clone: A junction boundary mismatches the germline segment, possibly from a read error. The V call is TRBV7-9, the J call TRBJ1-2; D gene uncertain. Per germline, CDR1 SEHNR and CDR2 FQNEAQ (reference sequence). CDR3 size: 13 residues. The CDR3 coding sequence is TGTGCCAGCAGCTTAGTCGATAACAATGGCTACACCTTC. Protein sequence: CASSLVDNNGYTF. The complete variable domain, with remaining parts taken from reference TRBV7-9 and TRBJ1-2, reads DTGVSQNPRHKITKRGQNVTFRCDPISEHNRLYWYRQTLGQGPEFLTYFQNEAQLEKSRLLSDRFSAERPKGSFSTLEIQRTEQGDSAMYLCASSLVDNNGYTFGSGTRLTVV.

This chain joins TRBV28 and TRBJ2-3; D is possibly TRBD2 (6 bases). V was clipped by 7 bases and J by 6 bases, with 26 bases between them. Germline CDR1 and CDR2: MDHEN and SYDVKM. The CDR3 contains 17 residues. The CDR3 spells CASILSEGSGWGDTQYF. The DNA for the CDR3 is TGTGCCAGCATTCTATCGGAGGGTAGCGGATGGGGGGATACGCAGTATTTT.

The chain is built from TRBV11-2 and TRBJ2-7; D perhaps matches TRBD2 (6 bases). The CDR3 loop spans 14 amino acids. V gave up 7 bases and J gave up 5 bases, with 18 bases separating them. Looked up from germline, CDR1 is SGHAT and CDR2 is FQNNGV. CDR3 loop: CASTDWAGPHEQYF. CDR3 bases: TGTGCCAGCACCGATTGGGCGGGACCCCACGAGCAGTACTTC.

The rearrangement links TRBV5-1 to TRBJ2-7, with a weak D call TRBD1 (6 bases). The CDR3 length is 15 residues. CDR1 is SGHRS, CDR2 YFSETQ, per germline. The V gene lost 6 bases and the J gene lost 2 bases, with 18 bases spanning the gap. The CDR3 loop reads CASNHGQGKTYEQYF. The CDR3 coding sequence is TGCGCCAGCAATCATGGGCAGGGGAAAACCTACGAGCAGTACTTC.

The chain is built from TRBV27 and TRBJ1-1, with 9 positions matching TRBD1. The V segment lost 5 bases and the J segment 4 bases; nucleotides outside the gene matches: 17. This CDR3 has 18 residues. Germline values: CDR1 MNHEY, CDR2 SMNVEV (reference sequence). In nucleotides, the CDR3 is TGTGCCAGCAGTCTCCAGAGATCCGGGACAGGGCGTAGCACTGAAGCTTTCTTT. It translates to CASSLQRSGTGRSTEAFF.

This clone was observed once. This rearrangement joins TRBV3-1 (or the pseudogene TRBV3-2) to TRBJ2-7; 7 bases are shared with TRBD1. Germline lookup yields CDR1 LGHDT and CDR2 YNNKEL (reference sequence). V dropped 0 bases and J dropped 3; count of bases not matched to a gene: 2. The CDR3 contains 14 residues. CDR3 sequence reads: CASSQEGQLYEQYF. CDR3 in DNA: TGTGCCAGCAGCCAAGAGGGACAGCTCTACGAGCAGTACTTC.

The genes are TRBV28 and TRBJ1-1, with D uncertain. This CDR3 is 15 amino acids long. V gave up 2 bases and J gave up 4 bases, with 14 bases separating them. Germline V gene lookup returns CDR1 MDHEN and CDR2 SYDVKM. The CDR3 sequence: CASSLAPRVVTEAFF. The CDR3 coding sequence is TGTGCCAGCAGTTTAGCGCCGAGGGTGGTCACTGAAGCTTTCTTT.

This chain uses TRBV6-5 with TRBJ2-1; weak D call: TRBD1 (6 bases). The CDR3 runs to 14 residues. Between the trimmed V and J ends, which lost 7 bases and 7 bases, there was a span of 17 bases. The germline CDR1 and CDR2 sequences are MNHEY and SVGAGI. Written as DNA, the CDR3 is TGTGCCAGCACCGGGACCAGGGGAAGGAATGAGCAGTTCTTC. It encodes CASTGTRGRNEQFF.

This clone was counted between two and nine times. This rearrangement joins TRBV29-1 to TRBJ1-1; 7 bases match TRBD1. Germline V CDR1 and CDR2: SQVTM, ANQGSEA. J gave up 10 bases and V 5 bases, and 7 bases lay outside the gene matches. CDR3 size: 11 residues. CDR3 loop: CSVFGDSGAFF. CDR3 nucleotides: TGCAGCGTTTTTGGGGACAGTGGAGCTTTCTTT.

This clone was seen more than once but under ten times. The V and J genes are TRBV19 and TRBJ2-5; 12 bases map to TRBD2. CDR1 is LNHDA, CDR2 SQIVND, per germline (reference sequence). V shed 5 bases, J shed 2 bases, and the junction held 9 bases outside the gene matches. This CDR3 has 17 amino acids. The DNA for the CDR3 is TGTGCCAGTAGTCGTACTAGCGGGAGGACCCGACAAGAGACCCAGTACTTC. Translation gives CASSRTSGRTRQETQYF. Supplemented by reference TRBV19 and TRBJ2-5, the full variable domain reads DGGITQSPKYLFRKEGQNVTLSCEQNLNHDAMYWYRQDPGQGLRLIYYSQIVNDFQKGDIAEGYSVSREKKESFPLTVTSAQKNPTAFYLCASSRTSGRTRQETQYFGPGTRLLVL.

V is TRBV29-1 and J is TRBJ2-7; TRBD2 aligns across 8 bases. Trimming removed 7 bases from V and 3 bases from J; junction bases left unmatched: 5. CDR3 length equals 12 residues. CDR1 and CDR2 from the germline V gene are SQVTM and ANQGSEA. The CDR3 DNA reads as TGCAGCGCCTCGACTAGCGACTACGAGCAGTACTTC. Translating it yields CSASTSDYEQYF.

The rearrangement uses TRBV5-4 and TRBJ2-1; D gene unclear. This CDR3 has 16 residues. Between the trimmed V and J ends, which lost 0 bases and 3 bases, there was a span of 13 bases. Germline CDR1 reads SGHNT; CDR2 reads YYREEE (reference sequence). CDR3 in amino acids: CASSLARSPRYNEQFF. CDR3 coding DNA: TGTGCCAGCAGCTTGGCTCGGAGTCCTCGCTACAATGAGCAGTTCTTC.

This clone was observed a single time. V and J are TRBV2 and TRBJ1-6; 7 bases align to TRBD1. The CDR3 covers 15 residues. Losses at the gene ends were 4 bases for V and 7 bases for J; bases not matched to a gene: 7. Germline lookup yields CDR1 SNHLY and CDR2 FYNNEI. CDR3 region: CASSGRSRGNSPLHF. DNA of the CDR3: TGTGCCAGCAGTGGGAGAAGCAGGGGGAATTCACCCCTCCACTTT.

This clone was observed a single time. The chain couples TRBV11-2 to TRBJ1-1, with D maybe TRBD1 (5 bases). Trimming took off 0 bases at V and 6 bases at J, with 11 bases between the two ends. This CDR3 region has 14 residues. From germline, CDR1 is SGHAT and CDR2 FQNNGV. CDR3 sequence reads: CASSLDRVQAEAFF. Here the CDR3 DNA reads TGTGCCAGCAGCTTAGATCGAGTACAGGCTGAAGCTTTCTTT.

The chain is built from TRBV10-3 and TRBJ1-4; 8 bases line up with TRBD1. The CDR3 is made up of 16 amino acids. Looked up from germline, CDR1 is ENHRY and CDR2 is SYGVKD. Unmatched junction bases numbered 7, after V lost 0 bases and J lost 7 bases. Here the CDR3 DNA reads TGTGCCATCAGTGAGTCGTCAGGGGGCCAGGTTGAAAAACTGTTTTTT. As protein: CAISESSGGQVEKLFF.

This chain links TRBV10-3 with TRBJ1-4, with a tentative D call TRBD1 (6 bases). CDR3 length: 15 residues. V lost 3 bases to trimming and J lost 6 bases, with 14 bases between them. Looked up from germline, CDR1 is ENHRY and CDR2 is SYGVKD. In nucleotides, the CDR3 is TGTGCCATCAGTGACCAAACAGGGCGGGATGAAAAACTGTTTTTT. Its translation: CAISDQTGRDEKLFF.